The 3 T cell receptor beta chains below all came from one sample that was sequenced in a study of T cells in Graves' hyperthyroidism and ophthalmopathy. Amplified TCR beta CDR3 regions derived from RNA transcripts. The TCR CDR3 first-round RT-PCR relied on the HTBI primer set. Each CDR3 protein gets one entry after TCRdb re-called the multiplex PCR reads with MiXCR. The table records 600,000 to 800,000 distinct CDR3 sequences, roughly a third of them present only once. Sequencing used blood. The source of these receptors is a woman between 40 and 50 years old with Graves' hyperthyroidism.

V usage is TRBV20-1 and J usage is TRBJ2-6; D possibly corresponds to TRBD1 (5 bases). V lost 1 base and J 0 bases, leaving 10 bases between the germline ends. CDR3 length equals 16 residues. The germline V gene encodes CDR1 DFQATT and CDR2 SNEGSKA (reference sequence). CDR3 residues: CSARVQGISGANVLTF. CDR3 DNA: TGCAGTGCTAGAGTTCAGGGCATCTCTGGGGCCAACGTCCTGACTTTC.

This clonotype was observed many times. The genes are TRBV13 and TRBJ1-2; D not resolved. The CDR3 loop spans 17 amino acids. Germline CDR1 and CDR2: PRHDT and FYEKMQ (reference sequence). Trimming removed 2 bases at V and 6 bases at J, with 22 bases between. Here the CDR3 reads CASSLSGIHSYVDGYTF. In DNA, the CDR3 is TGTGCCAGCAGCTTAAGTGGTATCCACAGTTATGTGGATGGCTACACCTTC.

This clonotype has more than one count but fewer than ten. This chain uses TRBV29-1 with TRBJ2-7; no firm D call. There are 11 residues in the CDR3. V was shortened by 5 bases and J by 3 bases, with 8 bases between the two germline ends. CDR1 SQVTM and CDR2 ANQGSEA come from the germline V gene. The CDR3 DNA reads TGCAGCGTTTTTCAAGACTACGAGCAGTACTTC. Translating gives CSVFQDYEQYF.